Sequencing of this T cell receptor beta chain was carried out in a study of cytomegalovirus exposure and HLA in healthy donors. Study results and limitations: A later analysis associated 16,951 TCR beta sequences with HLA alleles at a 0.05 false discovery rate.

Primers: 60 Vbeta forward and 13 Jbeta reverse. Data came from immunoSEQ multiplex PCR; TCRdb stores just in-frame clones and leaves some out. This table holds approximately 150,000 clones, 65% to 90% found once. Worth noting for this clone: The antigen is unknown.

This CDR3 region has 16 residues. Germline V gives CDR1 SGHRS, CDR2 YFSETQ. With 4 bases clipped from V and 1 base from J, the junction kept 9 bases outside the gene matches. The chain couples TRBV5-1 to TRBJ2-7; the match to TRBD2 covers 9 bases. Sequenced sample: PBMCs. This clonotype was obtained from a young woman in good health and CMV-seronegative. The CDR3 protein is CASSGISGGNSYEQYF. The CDR3 DNA sequence: TGCGCCAGCAGCGGAATTAGCGGGGGTAATTCCTACGAGCAGTACTTC.